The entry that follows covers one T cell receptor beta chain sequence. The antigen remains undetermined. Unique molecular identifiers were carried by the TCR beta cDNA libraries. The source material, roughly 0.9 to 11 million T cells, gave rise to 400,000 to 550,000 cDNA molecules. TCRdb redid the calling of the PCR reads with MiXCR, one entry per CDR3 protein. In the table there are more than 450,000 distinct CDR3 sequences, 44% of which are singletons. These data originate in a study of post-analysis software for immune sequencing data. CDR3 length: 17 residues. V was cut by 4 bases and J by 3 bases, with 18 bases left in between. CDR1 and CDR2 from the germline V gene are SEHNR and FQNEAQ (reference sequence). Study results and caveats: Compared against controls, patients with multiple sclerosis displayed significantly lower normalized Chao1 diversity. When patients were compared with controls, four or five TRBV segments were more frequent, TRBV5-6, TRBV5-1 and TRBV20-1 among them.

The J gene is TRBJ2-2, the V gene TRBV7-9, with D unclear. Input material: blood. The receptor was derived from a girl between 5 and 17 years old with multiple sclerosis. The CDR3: CASSSSTGSHYTGELFF. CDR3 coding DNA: TGTGCCAGCAGCTCGAGCACCGGGTCGCACTACACCGGGGAGCTGTTTTTT. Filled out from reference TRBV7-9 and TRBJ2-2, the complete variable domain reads DTGVSQNPRHKITKRGQNVTFRCDPISEHNRLYWYRQTLGQGPEFLTYFQNEAQLEKSRLLSDRFSAERPKGSFSTLEIQRTEQGDSAMYLCASSSSTGSHYTGELFFGEGSRLTVL.